This TCR beta chain is drawn from a study of CD8+CD57+ T cells in acquired aplastic anemia. Notes on the study in general: The same twenty-nine CD8+ CDR3 sequences occurred in patients and in controls.

The TCR beta profiling, which covered VDJ combination and CDR3 sequence, was carried out using genomic DNA as the template. TCRdb reprocessed the reads with MiXCR, giving one entry per CDR3 protein. Here the sample spans some 200,000 distinct CDR3 sequences, roughly 50% being singletons. This clonotype was seen ten or more times. Its antigen is not identified. Selection for sequencing was limited to patients who had shown CD8+CD57+ cell expansion by flow cytometry. V was pared by 6 bases and J by 4 bases, with 11 bases of the junction left unmatched. The length of the CDR3 is 16 residues. V usage is TRBV12-3 or TRBV12-4 and J usage is TRBJ2-2, with 7 bases fitting TRBD1. The sample consisted of sorted CD4+, CD8+, or CD8+CD57+ T cells (not recorded which) from PBMCs. The TCR sequence derives from a human donor with aplastic anemia. The CDR3 DNA reads TGTGCCAGCAGGACCACAGGGGCGCGGGTCACCGGGGAGCTGTTTTTT. Amino acid sequence: CASRTTGARVTGELFF.